The rows below give T cell receptor beta chains drawn from one sample of a study of Ad26.COV2.S vaccination and SARS-CoV-2 variants. Measured with immunoSEQ multiplex PCR; TCRdb has only the in-frame clones, and not every one. The profile shows approximately 300,000 clones, about 82% of them singletons. Sequencing was performed on peripheral blood, taken in a trial of Ad26.COV2.S vaccine versus placebo. All receptors come from a person aged 18-65 years who received the Ad26.COV2.S COVID-19 vaccine or a placebo. The CDR3 runs from the conserved cysteine through the conserved F or W. The D gene is left open where the match is weak. Only part of the rows carry a size: once, few, many, or a class if the clone is expanded.

TRBV5-8	NA	NA	TRBJ2-5	TGTGCCAGCAGCTTGAAAGTAGGGGGGCGTCAAGAGACCCAGTACTTC	CASSLKVGGRQETQYF
TRBV6-2/TRBV6-3	TRBD1	NA	TRBJ1-5	TGTGCCAGCAGCACGGACAGGGGGCGAAATCAGCCCCAGCATTTT	CASSTDRGRNQPQHF
TRBV5-1	NA	NA	TRBJ2-3	TGCGCCAGCAGCTTGGGCGGTGGAACGTCAGATACGCAGTATTTT	CASSLGGGTSDTQYF
TRBV25-1	NA	NA	TRBJ1-2	TGTGCCAGCAGTTCGCACCTCGGGAGAGACCTCTATGGCTACACCTTC	CASSSHLGRDLYGYTF
TRBV12-2	NA	NA	TRBJ1-5	TGTGCAAGTCGCTGCCGGACAGGGAGGTTCGGTTATCAGCCCCAGCATTTT	CASRCRTGRFGYQPQHF
TRBV5-1	NA	NA	TRBJ1-3	TGCGCCAGCAGAGTCGGGGGGAATGGAAACACCATATATTTT	CASRVGGNGNTIYF
TRBV5-1	NA	NA	TRBJ2-5	TGCGCCAGCAGCCTAGGGGCGAGAGAGACCCAGTACTTC	CASSLGARETQYF
TRBV5-6	NA	NA	TRBJ1-1	TGTGCCAGCAGCTTGCAAGGAAGTGACACTGAAGCTTTCTTT	CASSLQGSDTEAFF
TRBV4-1	NA	NA	TRBJ1-3	TGCGCCAGCAGCTCCGACACGGTGGCTGGAAACACCATATATTTT	CASSSDTVAGNTIYF
TRBV14	NA	NA	TRBJ1-2	TGTGCCAGCAGCCAAGCCGGAGGGGGGATCGGCTATGGCTACACCTTC	CASSQAGGGIGYGYTF
TRBV14	NA	once	TRBJ1-1	TGTGCCAGCAGCCAACCCCGAGGGAACACTGAAGCTTTCTTT	CASSQPRGNTEAFF
TRBV25-1	NA	NA	TRBJ1-1	TGTGCCAGCAGTGAATTTGCAGGTTTCACTGAAGCTTTCTTT	CASSEFAGFTEAFF
TRBV10-3	NA	NA	TRBJ2-2	TGTGCCATCAGTGAGGGCCTGATCGTTCAGGGGTCCGGGGAGCTGTTTTTT	CAISEGLIVQGSGELFF
TRBV6-2/TRBV6-3	NA	NA	TRBJ2-5	TGTGCCAGCAGCCCCCCCGGGACCGGCCAAGAGACCCAGTACTTC	CASSPPGTGQETQYF
TRBV5-4	TRBD2	NA	TRBJ2-2	TGTGCCAGCAGCTTGCGGGGGGGCGAGCCCGGGGAGCTGTTTTTT	CASSLRGGEPGELFF
TRBV25-1	TRBD1	NA	TRBJ1-2	TGTGCCAGCAGCAAACTACAGGGGGCAGGAGGCGGCTACACCTTC	CASSKLQGAGGGYTF
TRBV4-2	TRBD1	NA	TRBJ1-5	TGTGCCAGCAGCTCCAGACAGGGGGAAAGTCAGCCCCAGCATTTT	CASSSRQGESQPQHF
TRBV7-3	NA	few	TRBJ2-1	TGTGCCAGCAGCTTAAGGGCCCTTGCCACGGAGCAGTTCTTC	CASSLRALATEQFF
TRBV11-2	TRBD1	NA	TRBJ2-2	TGTGCCAGCAGCTTAGCTGGGTTTAGGGGGCCGTTATACACCGGGGAGCTGTTTTTT	CASSLAGFRGPLYTGELFF
TRBV5-1	TRBD1	NA	TRBJ2-5	TGCGCCAGCAGCCGGGTCGGGACAGGCGAGGAGACCCAGTACTTC	CASSRVGTGEETQYF
TRBV18	TRBD2	NA	TRBJ2-3	TGTGCCAGCTCACGTAAAGCGGGGGGGCAGACAGATACGCAGTATTTT	CASSRKAGGQTDTQYF
TRBV5-1	NA	NA	TRBJ1-3	TGCGCCAGCAGCTTGGGACAGACCTCTGGAAACACCATATATTTT	CASSLGQTSGNTIYF
TRBV6-1	NA	NA	TRBJ1-6	TGTGCCAGCAGGGAAGGCAGGGGTTCACCCCTCCACTTT	CASREGRGSPLHF
TRBV30	NA	few	TRBJ2-5	TGTGCCTGGAGTGTTAATAGTGGGCCACAAGAGACCCAGTACTTC	CAWSVNSGPQETQYF
TRBV24-1	NA	NA	TRBJ2-2	TGTGCCACCAGTTCGCCCAGGGTTGGCGGGGAGCTGTTTTTT	CATSSPRVGGELFF
TRBV5-5	TRBD2	few	TRBJ2-7	TGTGCCAGCAGCTTGAGACTAGCCTTCTACGAGCAGTACTTC	CASSLRLAFYEQYF
TRBV6-5	TRBD2	NA	TRBJ2-1	TGTGCCAGCAGAACCGGGACTAGCGGCGATAATGAGCAGTTCTTC	CASRTGTSGDNEQFF
TRBV11-2	TRBD1	NA	TRBJ1-5	TGTGCCAGCAGCCCACGGACAGGGGGCTATGGCAATCAGCCCCAGCATTTT	CASSPRTGGYGNQPQHF
TRBV15	TRBD2	NA	TRBJ2-7	TGTGCCACCAGCAGAGGGGGGACTAGCTACGAGCAGTACTTC	CATSRGGTSYEQYF
TRBV4-1	NA	once	TRBJ2-1	TGCGCCAGCAGCCAAGAGAGATGGCCAGAGGTAAACAATGAGCAGTTCTTC	CASSQERWPEVNNEQFF
TRBV2	NA	NA	TRBJ1-1	TGTGCCAGCAGTGAAAGGAAGGCCAGCCCTGAAGCTTTCTTT	CASSERKASPEAFF
TRBV11-1	NA	NA	TRBJ1-1	TGTGCCACCACGAGGGGGGGGAACACTGAAGCTTTCTTT	CATTRGGNTEAFF
TRBV3-1/TRBV3-2	NA	NA	TRBJ1-5	TGTGCCAGCAGCCAAGCCCTAGACCAGCCCCAGCATTTT	CASSQALDQPQHF
TRBV9	NA	NA	TRBJ1-4	TGTGCCAGCAGCGTGACAGCACTTACAACTAATGAAAAACTGTTTTTT	CASSVTALTTNEKLFF
TRBV19	NA	NA	TRBJ1-2	TGTGCCAGTACCCAAACCCCGGCTGACTATGGCTACACCTTC	CASTQTPADYGYTF
TRBV3-1/TRBV3-2	NA	NA	TRBJ1-1	TGTGCCAGCAGCCAAGGCGGCAGCACTGAAGCTTTCTTT	CASSQGGSTEAFF
TRBV5-6	NA	NA	TRBJ2-2	TGTGCCAGCAGCTTGGTTAGCGGGGAGCTGTTTTTT	CASSLVSGELFF
TRBV11-1	TRBD2	NA	TRBJ2-5	TGTGCCAGCAGCCACGGGACTAGCGGCCTAGGGGAGACCCAGTACTTC	CASSHGTSGLGETQYF
TRBV9	NA	NA	TRBJ1-1	TGTGCCAGCAGCGTAGTTGGACAGATTAACACTGAAGCTTTCTTT	CASSVVGQINTEAFF
TRBV4-3	TRBD2	NA	TRBJ2-7	TGCGCCAGCAGCCAGACTAGCGGTTTCTCCTACGAGCAGTACTTC	CASSQTSGFSYEQYF
TRBV5-6	NA	NA	TRBJ2-7	TGTGCCAGCAGCTTTACTGGCCCCTACGAGCAGTACTTC	CASSFTGPYEQYF
TRBV5-1	TRBD1	once	TRBJ1-2	TGCGCCAGCAGCTTTACAGGGGACTATGGCTACACCTTC	CASSFTGDYGYTF
TRBV3-1/TRBV3-2	NA	NA	TRBJ2-3	TGTGCCAGCAGCCCTGCTACGCCGGCAGATACGCAGTATTTT	CASSPATPADTQYF
TRBV20-1	NA	NA	TRBJ2-3	TGCAGTGCTAGTGATTCGGGCGGGGTGAGCACAGATACGCAGTATTTT	CSASDSGGVSTDTQYF
TRBV30	NA	NA	TRBJ2-6	TGTGCCTGGACTTTCTCTGGGGCCAACGTCCTGACTTTC	CAWTFSGANVLTF
TRBV6-1	NA	NA	TRBJ2-3	TGTGCCAGCAGTGAATTGCGCAGGGACGGATCCACAGATACGCAGTATTTT	CASSELRRDGSTDTQYF
TRBV6-1	TRBD1	NA	TRBJ2-1	TGTGCCAGCAGTGAAGCGGGGACAGGGAGGGGTGAGCAGTTCTTC	CASSEAGTGRGEQFF
TRBV7-2	NA	NA	TRBJ1-3	TGTGCCAGCAGCTTAACAGGCAACTCTGGAAACACCATATATTTT	CASSLTGNSGNTIYF
TRBV4-1	TRBD1	once	TRBJ1-1	TGCGCCAGCAGCCAAGATAAGGGGAGGACAGGGGGCACTGAAGCTTTCTTT	CASSQDKGRTGGTEAFF
TRBV7-8	TRBD1	NA	TRBJ1-1	TGTGCCAGCAGCCCCTGGACAGGGAAGAACACTGAAGCTTTCTTT	CASSPWTGKNTEAFF
TRBV7-9	NA	NA	TRBJ1-1	TGTGCCAGCAGCTTAGAGCGGGCAGGGAACACTGAAGCTTTCTTT	CASSLERAGNTEAFF
TRBV7-9	NA	NA	TRBJ2-4	TGTGCCAGCAGCTCCCTCGGAAGGATTCAGTACTTC	CASSSLGRIQYF